This TCR beta chain came from a study of CD8 T cells in Susac syndrome. Study in general: At the time of blood draw, patients with Susac syndrome were therapy-naive, receiving corticosteroids, or receiving intravenous immunoglobulin alone.

cDNA came from around 0.5 to 1 ug RNA primed by random hexamers. A multiplex approach, immunoSEQ multiplex PCR, amplified TCR beta CDR3 across 54 Vbeta and 13 Jbeta. TCRdb analysed the immunoSEQ multiplex PCR reads with MiXCR anew, one entry per CDR3 protein. The table lists 170,000 or so distinct CDR3 sequences, about 96% of them singletons. Sequencing targeted TCR beta in blood CD8+ and CD4+ T cells. FACS enriched CD8+ TEMRA cells, while bulk CD8+ and CD4+ were negatively isolated. Germline-derived CDR1 and CDR2 are DFQATT and SNEGSKA (reference sequence). V lost 6 bases and J lost 5, with 20 bases in between. This CDR3 spans 16 amino acids.

Sample: CD4+ T cells from PBMCs. The receptor's source is a human donor with Susac syndrome. The chain couples TRBV20-1 to TRBJ1-6; a possible D gene is TRBD1 (5 bases). The CDR3 sequence: CSARGPDSANNSPLHF. The DNA of the CDR3 is TGCAGTGCCCGAGGTCCCGACAGCGCCAATAATTCACCCCTCCACTTT.